The 24 T cell receptor beta chains below come from one sample, sequenced in a study of blood T cells in healthy people across ages. With a J-beta primer mix and a sample-barcoded 5' primer, a second PCR ran roughly 7 to 11 cycles. TCRdb recomputed calls from the 5' RACE reads with MiXCR, one row per CDR3 protein. Among around 650,000 distinct CDR3 sequences listed, around two fifths were seen once. Material for sequencing was blood. The receptor source for this set is an elderly man in good health.

V usage is TRBV4-1 and J usage is TRBJ2-7; 9 bases match TRBD2. The CDR3 contains 16 residues. The germline V gene has CDR1 MGHRA and CDR2 YSYEKL. After removal of 1 base from V and 5 bases from J, the junction contained 9 bases not matched to a gene. The CDR3 here is CASSQVKRGVSHEQYF. The CDR3 DNA follows: TGCGCCAGCAGCCAAGTTAAGCGGGGGGTTTCCCACGAGCAGTACTTC.

The sample holds a few counts of this clonotype. V and J are TRBV6-6 and TRBJ1-5; a possible D gene is TRBD1 (5 bases). Germline CDR1 is MNHNY and CDR2 is SVGAGI (reference sequence). The CDR3 contains 14 residues. Trimming shortened V by 4 bases and J by 2 bases, and 9 bases separated the two germline ends. CDR3 bases: TGTGCCAGCAGTTCAGGGTCTGGCAATCAGCCCCAGCATTTT. It yields the protein CASSSGSGNQPQHF.

The rearrangement joins TRBV5-1 to TRBJ2-1, with D unclear. From germline, CDR1 is SGHRS and CDR2 YFSETQ. The CDR3 contains 15 residues. V shed 2 bases and J shed 0 bases, with 9 bases lying between them. The CDR3 sequence: CASSFEATSYNEQFF. In nucleotides, the CDR3 is TGCGCCAGCAGCTTCGAAGCAACCTCCTACAATGAGCAGTTCTTC.

This clonotype was seen only a few times. The chain uses TRBV6-2 or TRBV6-3 and TRBJ2-3; 10 bases are shared with TRBD2. With 6 bases clipped from V and 5 bases from J, the junction kept 8 bases outside the gene matches. Looked up from germline, CDR1 is MNHEY and CDR2 is SVGEGT. The CDR3 covers 15 residues. The CDR3 DNA reads TGTGCCAGCAGGCTTAGCGGGGGGCGCGGAGATACGCAGTATTTT. It specifies CASRLSGGRGDTQYF.

The rearrangement uses TRBV6-5 and TRBJ2-7, with D maybe TRBD1 (5 bases). CDR1 and CDR2 from the germline V gene are MNHEY and SVGAGI. This CDR3 comprises 15 residues. The V end was cut by 2 bases, the J end by 3 bases, with 14 bases between. CDR3 sequence reads: CASSYVPQGDYEQYF. The DNA for the CDR3 is TGTGCCAGCAGTTACGTTCCCCAAGGGGACTACGAGCAGTACTTC.

This clonotype was seen repeatedly, ten times or more. A much larger clone differs from this one at a single base, so this may be a read error. The chain is built from TRBV7-2 and TRBJ2-5; D is uncertain. CDR3 length equals 14 residues. Germline V CDR1 and CDR2: SGHTA, FQGNSA. V was cut by 5 bases and J by 4 bases, with 14 bases left in between. Here the CDR3 DNA reads TGTGCCAGCAGCCAGGTGATAGGAATAGAGACCCAGTACTTC. Translated: CASSQVIGIETQYF.

This clonotype was counted at least ten times. One end of the junction is discordant with germline, which a read error may explain. V and J are TRBV28 and TRBJ2-7, with 7 bases matching TRBD2. The CDR3 is made up of 11 amino acids. Germline V gives CDR1 MDHEN, CDR2 SYDVKM. CDR3 DNA sequence: TGCGCCAGCAGCCCGCGGGGGGAGCAGTACTTC. It encodes CASSPRGEQYF.

V gene TRBV11-2 combines with J gene TRBJ2-1; no reliable D call. The CDR3 is made up of 15 amino acids. Germline values: CDR1 SGHAT, CDR2 FQNNGV. V shed 5 bases and J shed 0 bases, with 11 bases lying between them. The CDR3 sequence: CASSGVAHSYNEQFF. DNA of the CDR3: TGTGCCAGCAGCGGGGTGGCCCACTCCTACAATGAGCAGTTCTTC.

This clonotype was counted a few times. The chain recombines TRBV6-5 with TRBJ2-3; D remains unclear. The CDR3 loop spans 19 amino acids. The V end lost 0 bases, the J end lost 1 base, and 20 bases lay between the germline ends. Germline V gene sequence: CDR1 MNHEY, CDR2 SVGAGI. The CDR3 loop reads CASSYSSSGALVGTDTQYF. CDR3 sequence (DNA): TGTGCCAGCAGTTACTCCTCTTCGGGCGCCCTAGTAGGCACAGATACGCAGTATTTT.

A few counts support this clonotype. V gene TRBV27 combines with J gene TRBJ1-2; 11 bases match TRBD1. This CDR3 is built from 15 residues. V was pared by 8 bases and J by 9 bases, with 14 bases of the junction left unmatched. From germline, CDR1 is MNHEY and CDR2 SMNVEV (reference sequence). The CDR3 loop reads CASLPSGQGARRYTF. CDR3 nucleotides: TGTGCCAGCTTACCTTCCGGACAGGGGGCGCGTCGCTACACCTTC.

This clonotype has only a few counts. The V call is TRBV11-2, the J call TRBJ1-1, with D unresolved. This CDR3 is 13 amino acids long. Germline V gene lookup returns CDR1 SGHAT and CDR2 FQNNGV. V lost 2 bases and J lost 3, with 7 bases in between. The CDR3 bases are TGTGCCAGCAGCTTACAAGGGTACACTGAAGCTTTCTTT. This translates into CASSLQGYTEAFF.

The chain is built from TRBV20-1 and TRBJ1-5; TRBD1 agrees at 8 bases. The V gene end was trimmed by 5 bases and the J gene end by 0 bases; junction bases not matched to a gene: 9. From germline, CDR1 is DFQATT and CDR2 SNEGSKA (reference sequence). This CDR3 comprises 16 residues. CDR3: CSAGTGGVYSNQPQHF. CDR3 bases: TGCAGTGCTGGAACAGGGGGGGTATATAGCAATCAGCCCCAGCATTTT.

Turning to this clonotype: One end of the junction is discordant with germline, which a read error may explain. The chain has TRBV7-2 and TRBJ2-1; D not resolved. Germline values: CDR1 SGHTA, CDR2 FQGNSA. This CDR3 comprises 14 residues. CDR3 sequence (DNA): TGTGCCAGCAGCTTAGTTCTCGGTTACAGTGAGCAGTTCTTC. Amino acids: CASSLVLGYSEQFF.

V gene TRBV9 combines with J gene TRBJ1-6, with D possibly being TRBD1 (5 bases). The V end was cut by 1 base, the J end by 8 bases, with 10 bases between. The CDR3 loop spans 14 amino acids. The germline V gene encodes CDR1 SGDLS and CDR2 YYNGEE. This CDR3 reads CASSVLSTDSPLHF. DNA for the CDR3: TGTGCCAGCAGCGTACTATCGACAGATTCACCCCTCCACTTT.

The chain has TRBV29-1 and TRBJ2-1; D remains unclear. CDR1 and CDR2 (germline): SQVTM, ANQGSEA. V lost 6 bases and J lost 2, with 5 bases in between. The CDR3 is 11 residues long. Here the CDR3 reads CSVVTYNEQFF. In nucleotides, the CDR3 is TGCAGCGTCGTCACCTACAATGAGCAGTTCTTC.

In regard to this clonotype: A much larger clone differs by one base, so this may be a read error. The chain combines TRBV6-2 or TRBV6-3 with TRBJ2-5; D gene uncertain. From germline, CDR1 is MNHEY and CDR2 SVGEGT. The CDR3 is made up of 11 amino acids. Trimming cost V 6 bases and J 5 bases, with 7 bases left between them. DNA for the CDR3: TGTGCCAGCAGGAAACAGGAGACCCAGTACTTC. The encoded protein is CASRKQETQYF.

The chain joins TRBV5-8 to TRBJ2-3, with TRBD2 matching over 11 bases. The V gene end was trimmed by 4 bases and the J gene end by 5 bases; junction bases not matched to a gene: 6. The CDR3 runs 15 residues. The germline V gene has CDR1 SGHTS and CDR2 YDEGEE. DNA for the CDR3: TGTGCCAGCAGCGGAGGGCTAGCGGGAGGAGATACGCAGTATTTT. This gives the protein CASSGGLAGGDTQYF. The entire variable domain, with the rest obtained from reference TRBV5-8 and TRBJ2-3, is as follows: EAGVTQSPTHLIKTRGQQATLRCSPISGHTSVYWYQQALGLGLQFLLWYDEGEERNRGNFPPRFSGRQFPNYSSELNVNALELEDSALYLCASSGGLAGGDTQYFGPGTRLTVL.

This clonotype was seen a few times. This rearrangement joins TRBV5-6 to TRBJ1-2; D may be TRBD1 (6 bases). The CDR3 covers 16 residues. In germline, CDR1 is SGHDT, CDR2 YYEEEE. Trimming took off 2 bases at V and 2 bases at J, with 16 bases between the two ends. The CDR3 region is CASSLPGRDNNYGYTF. CDR3 DNA sequence: TGTGCCAGCAGCTTACCAGGGAGGGACAACAACTATGGCTACACCTTC.

The chain couples TRBV20-1 to TRBJ1-3; 8 bases align to TRBD1. Unmatched junction bases numbered 5, after V lost 3 bases and J lost 1 base. The length of the CDR3 is 15 residues. From germline, CDR1 is DFQATT and CDR2 SNEGSKA (reference sequence). In nucleotides, the CDR3 is TGCAGTGCTAGGGTCAGGGGGCGTTCTGGAAACACCATATATTTT. Translated, it gives CSARVRGRSGNTIYF.

This chain connects TRBV7-2 to TRBJ2-7; D remains ambiguous. The CDR3 sequence is 14 residues long. Deletions cut 4 bases from V and 7 bases from J, with 17 bases between. The germline V gene encodes CDR1 SGHTA and CDR2 FQGNSA. CDR3: CASSSKIGRNEQYF. The CDR3 coding sequence is TGTGCCAGCAGCTCCAAAATAGGGCGTAATGAGCAGTACTTC.

The gene calls are TRBV20-1 and TRBJ1-2, with D unresolved. This CDR3 spans 12 amino acids. The germline gives CDR1 DFQATT, CDR2 SNEGSKA (reference sequence). V lost 6 bases and J 4 bases, leaving 12 bases between the germline ends. This CDR3 is CSAEEGVYGYTF. CDR3 DNA sequence: TGCAGTGCGGAGGAGGGTGTCTATGGCTACACCTTC.

The chain links TRBV20-1 to TRBJ1-5, with D possibly matching TRBD1 (6 bases). V was pared by 6 bases and J by 6 bases, with 18 bases between. The germline gives CDR1 DFQATT, CDR2 SNEGSKA (reference sequence). The CDR3 runs 14 residues. This CDR3 reads CSASFRGGLQPQHF. The CDR3 DNA sequence: TGCAGTGCCTCTTTTAGGGGGGGGCTTCAGCCCCAGCATTTT.

The chain recombines TRBV28 with TRBJ2-1; TRBD2 agrees at 7 bases. With V trimmed by 6 bases and J by 7 bases, 12 bases remained unmatched. Germline V gene lookup returns CDR1 MDHEN and CDR2 SYDVKM. The CDR3 has 15 residues. Here the CDR3 reads CASSRRREMENEQFF. The CDR3 nucleotides read TGTGCCAGCAGCCGGAGGCGGGAGATGGAGAATGAGCAGTTCTTC.

This clonotype has more than one count but fewer than ten. This chain uses TRBV2 with TRBJ2-1; D possibly corresponds to TRBD1 (6 bases). Judging by the DNA end, TRBJ2-7 fits better; the J call may be wrong. Germline assignment: CDR1 SNHLY and CDR2 FYNNEI. The CDR3 extends over 13 amino acids. The CDR3 nucleotides read TGTGCCAGCGGCAGGGGCTCCTACAATGAGCAGTACTTC. Encoded protein: CASGRGSYNEQYF.